Presented here are 9 T cell receptor beta chains from one specimen sequenced in a study of shared clonotypes between healthy human individuals. Assay used: immunoSEQ multiplex PCR; TCRdb lists only in-frame clones, some missing. The sample includes about 2 million clones, around 96% seen only once; the top ten take under 1.5%. Positively selected for CCR7, the CD45RO-negative cells used as naive CD8 cells excluded terminally differentiated effector memory CD45RA+ cells. Source material: naive CD8+ T cells sorted from blood. The source of these receptors is a man aged 18 to 29 in good health.

The chain couples TRBV5-1 to TRBJ2-3; 14 nucleotides align to TRBD2. CDR3 length: 17 residues. The V gene's germline CDR1 is SGHRS and CDR2 YFSETQ. V lost 3 bases, J lost 2 bases, and 5 bases stayed unmatched. The CDR3 region is CASSSGTSGSYTDTQYF. The CDR3 nucleotides are TGCGCCAGCAGCTCGGGGACTAGCGGGAGTTACACAGATACGCAGTATTTT. Full variable domain (outside the CDR3, taken from reference TRBV5-1 and TRBJ2-3): KAGVTQTPRYLIKTRGQQVTLSCSPISGHRSVSWYQQTPGQGLQFLFEYFSETQRNKGNFPGRFSGRQFSNSRSEMNVSTLELGDSALYLCASSSGTSGSYTDTQYFGPGTRLTVL.

The CDR3 DNA follows: TGTGCCTGGAGTGTACTGGTTCTGGGGGAGACTAACTATGGCTACACCTTC. Translating it yields CAWSVLVLGETNYGYTF. The chain recombines TRBV30 with TRBJ1-2; TRBD1 might be the D (5 bases). V was cut by 0 bases and J by 0 bases, with 17 bases left in between. The CDR3 covers 17 residues. Germline assignment: CDR1 GTSNPN and CDR2 SVGIG (reference sequence).

This chain links TRBV10-2 with TRBJ1-1, with TRBD1 as a possible D gene (5 bases). Per the germline V gene, CDR1 is WSHSY and CDR2 is SAAADI. The V and J ends lost 6 bases and 4 bases respectively, with 9 bases between them. The CDR3 has 12 amino acids. The CDR3 DNA reads TGCGCCAGCAGCCTAGGGACCACTGAAGCTTTCTTT. Amino acid sequence: CASSLGTTEAFF.

The chain combines TRBV6-5 with TRBJ2-7; D may be TRBD1 (6 bases). Germline V gene lookup returns CDR1 MNHEY and CDR2 SVGAGI. CDR3 length: 13 residues. The V end was cut by 6 bases, the J end by 1 base, with 10 bases between. In nucleotides, the CDR3 is TGTGCCAGCAGGCCAGGGGTGTCCTACGAGCAGTACTTC. As protein: CASRPGVSYEQYF.

The chain employs TRBV4-1 and TRBJ2-1; 9 nucleotides align to TRBD2. Germline CDR1 reads MGHRA; CDR2 reads YSYEKL. Trimming took 5 bases from V and 3 from J; bases not matched to a gene: 5. There are 15 residues in the CDR3. For the CDR3, the DNA is TGCGCCAGCAGCACCCTAGCGGGGTTCTACAATGAGCAGTTCTTC. It translates to CASSTLAGFYNEQFF.

The rearrangement links TRBV19 to TRBJ1-2; D might be TRBD1 (5 bases). The CDR3 spans 14 residues. Trimming cost V 1 base and J 7 bases, with 13 bases left between them. From germline, CDR1 is LNHDA and CDR2 SQIVND (reference sequence). The CDR3 loop is CASSIVGQGRGYTF. As DNA, the CDR3 is TGTGCCAGTAGTATAGTCGGTCAGGGACGTGGCTACACCTTC. The full variable domain, with the rest looked up from reference TRBV19 and TRBJ1-2, is DGGITQSPKYLFRKEGQNVTLSCEQNLNHDAMYWYRQDPGQGLRLIYYSQIVNDFQKGDIAEGYSVSREKKESFPLTVTSAQKNPTAFYLCASSIVGQGRGYTFGSGTRLTVV.

The chain has TRBV19 and TRBJ2-7; D is ambiguous. Germline V lookup: CDR1 LNHDA, CDR2 SQIVND (reference sequence). CDR3 length: 15 amino acids. V lost 1 base, J lost 2 bases, and 12 bases lay in between. As DNA, the CDR3 is TGTGCCAGTAGTATAGTCACGGACGGAGCCTACGAGCAGTACTTC. Its protein product is CASSIVTDGAYEQYF.

This sequence joins TRBV6-5 and TRBJ1-2; no reliable D call. Germline lookup yields CDR1 MNHEY and CDR2 SVGAGI. Trimming took off 7 bases at V and 3 bases at J, with 18 bases between the two ends. The CDR3 runs to 15 residues. The chain's CDR3 is CASTTSSEEYYGYTF. In DNA form, the CDR3 reads TGTGCCAGCACCACATCGTCGGAGGAGTACTATGGCTACACCTTC.

With regard to this clone: Other nucleotide sequences in the sample specify the same CDR3. V is TRBV7-9 and J is TRBJ1-1; D gene uncertain. Germline loops: CDR1 SEHNR, CDR2 FQNEAQ (reference sequence). The CDR3 sequence is 12 residues long. Trimming shortened V by 3 bases and J by 3 bases, and 5 bases separated the two germline ends. The CDR3 DNA sequence: TGTGCCAGCAGCTTCAGCGACACTGAAGCTTTCTTT. It translates to CASSFSDTEAFF.